This note documents a single TCR beta chain sequence. Sequencing was performed with immunoSEQ multiplex PCR; in TCRdb, only in-frame clones are kept and a portion is missing. The sample includes about 36,000 clones, around 88% of them seen just once. The data originate from a study of T cells in localized non-small cell lung cancer. Specimen: peripheral blood, collected before any cancer treatment. This TCR was sampled from a woman aged 40 to 75 with stage I lung adenocarcinoma.

The DNA of the CDR3 is TGCGCCAGCAGCTTGGGAGGCGGTTTTGGAGAGACCCAGTACTTC. Protein product: CASSLGGGFGETQYF. V gene TRBV5-1 combines with J gene TRBJ2-5, with D uncertain. The CDR3 consists of 15 residues. Germline V gene data show CDR1 as SGHRS and CDR2 as YFSETQ. V was clipped by 0 bases and J by 4 bases, with 13 bases between them.